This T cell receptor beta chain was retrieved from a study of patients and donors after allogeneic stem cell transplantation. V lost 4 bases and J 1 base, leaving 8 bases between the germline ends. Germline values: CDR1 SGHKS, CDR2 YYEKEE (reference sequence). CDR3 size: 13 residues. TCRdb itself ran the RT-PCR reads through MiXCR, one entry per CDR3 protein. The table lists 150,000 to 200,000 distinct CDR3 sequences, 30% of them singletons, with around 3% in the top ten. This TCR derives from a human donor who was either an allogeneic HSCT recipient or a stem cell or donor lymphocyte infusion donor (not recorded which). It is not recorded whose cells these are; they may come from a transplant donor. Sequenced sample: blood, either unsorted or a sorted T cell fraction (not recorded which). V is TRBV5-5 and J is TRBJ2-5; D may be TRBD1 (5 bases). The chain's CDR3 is CASSTRVQETQYF. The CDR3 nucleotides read TGTGCCAGCAGCACCAGGGTCCAAGAGACCCAGTACTTC. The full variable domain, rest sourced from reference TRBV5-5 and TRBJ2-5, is DAGVTQSPTHLIKTRGQQVTLRCSPISGHKSVSWYQQVLGQGPQFIFQYYEKEERGRGNFPDRFSARQFPNYSSELNVNALLLGDSALYLCASSTRVQETQYFGPGTRLLVL.